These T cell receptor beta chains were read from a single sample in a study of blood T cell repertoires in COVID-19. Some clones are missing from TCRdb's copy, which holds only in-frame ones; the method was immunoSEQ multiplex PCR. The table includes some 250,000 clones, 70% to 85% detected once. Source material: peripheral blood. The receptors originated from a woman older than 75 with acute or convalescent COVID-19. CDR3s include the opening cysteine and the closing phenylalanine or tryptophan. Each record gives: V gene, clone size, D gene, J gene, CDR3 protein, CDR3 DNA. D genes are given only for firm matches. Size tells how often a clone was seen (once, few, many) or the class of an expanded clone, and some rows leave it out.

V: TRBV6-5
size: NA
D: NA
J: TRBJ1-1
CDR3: CASSYGGGMNTEAFF
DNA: TGTGCCAGCAGTTACGGTGGGGGCATGAACACTGAAGCTTTCTTT

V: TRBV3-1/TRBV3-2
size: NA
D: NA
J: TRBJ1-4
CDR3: CASSQGLSANEKLFF
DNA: TGTGCCAGCAGCCAAGGGTTATCAGCTAATGAAAAACTGTTTTTT

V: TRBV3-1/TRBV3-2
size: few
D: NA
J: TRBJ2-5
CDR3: CASSQVGVFQETQYF
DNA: TGTGCCAGCAGCCAAGTCGGGGTGTTCCAAGAGACCCAGTACTTC

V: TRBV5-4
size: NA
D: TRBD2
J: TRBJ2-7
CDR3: CASSRLAADYEQYF
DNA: TGTGCCAGCAGCCGACTAGCGGCCGACTACGAGCAGTACTTC

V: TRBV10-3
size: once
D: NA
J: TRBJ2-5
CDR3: CAISDNQETQYF
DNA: TGTGCCATCAGTGACAACCAAGAGACCCAGTACTTC

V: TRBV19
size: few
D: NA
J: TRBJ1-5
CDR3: CASSIDPNRAQHF
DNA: TGTGCCAGTAGTATAGATCCGAATCGGGCCCAGCATTTT

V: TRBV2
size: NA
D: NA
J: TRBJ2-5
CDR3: CASRASQETQYF
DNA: TGTGCCAGCAGGGCCAGCCAAGAGACCCAGTACTTC

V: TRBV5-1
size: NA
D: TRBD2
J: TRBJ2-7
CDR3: CASSSLAGSLYEQYF
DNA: TGCGCCAGCAGCTCCCTAGCGGGAAGTCTGTACGAGCAGTACTTC

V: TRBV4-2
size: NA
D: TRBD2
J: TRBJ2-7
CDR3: CASSPESSGRFYEQYF
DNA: TGTGCCAGCAGCCCCGAATCTAGCGGGAGGTTCTACGAGCAGTACTTC

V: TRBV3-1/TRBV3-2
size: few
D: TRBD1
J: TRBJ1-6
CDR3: CASSPSPARTGGTSPLHF
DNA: TGTGCCAGCAGCCCCTCCCCCGCTCGGACAGGGGGGACTTCACCCCTCCACTTT

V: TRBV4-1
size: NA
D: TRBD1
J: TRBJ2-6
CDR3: CASSQFRGTGFSGANVLTF
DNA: TGCGCCAGCAGCCAGTTTCGCGGGACAGGGTTCTCTGGGGCCAACGTCCTGACTTTC

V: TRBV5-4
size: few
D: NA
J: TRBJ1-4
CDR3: CASSFSTNEKLFF
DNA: TGTGCCAGCAGCTTCTCCACTAATGAAAAACTGTTTTTT

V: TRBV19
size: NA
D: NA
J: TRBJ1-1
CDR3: CASSIRRGTEAFF
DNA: TGTGCCAGTAGTATCCGAAGGGGTACTGAAGCTTTCTTT

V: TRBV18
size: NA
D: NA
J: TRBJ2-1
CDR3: CASSPWQGLINEQFF
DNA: TGTGCCAGCTCACCATGGCAGGGGCTGATCAATGAGCAGTTCTTC

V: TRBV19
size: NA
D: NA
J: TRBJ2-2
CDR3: CASRDGGDTGELFF
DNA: TGTGCCAGTAGAGACGGGGGTGACACCGGGGAGCTGTTTTTT